This T cell receptor beta chain was profiled in a study of response to subunit inactivated influenza vaccine. TCRdb processed the RT-PCR reads anew with MiXCR; each CDR3 protein has one entry. The table has about half a million distinct CDR3 sequences, roughly 8.2% seen once; the top ten hold under 15%. The CDR3 extends over 15 amino acids. Trimming left V 0 bases short and J 0 bases short, with 6 bases between. Germline loops: CDR1 LNHNV, CDR2 YYDKDF (reference sequence). Broader study findings: Authors proposed each seasonal influenza vaccination draws in few new T cells.

To note about this clonotype: No antigen is known for it.

This TCR derives from a man aged 50 to 69 who received an inactivated influenza vaccine. The V call is TRBV15, the J call TRBJ1-3; D call uncertain. The sample consisted of PBMCs from blood, taken less than 30 months after vaccination. The CDR3 DNA follows: TGTGCCACCAGCAGAGACAGGCACTCTGGAAACACCATATATTTT. This codes for CATSRDRHSGNTIYF.